A selection of T cell receptor beta chains follows, all from one sample in a study of blood T cells in healthy people across ages. A single record per CDR3 protein comes from TCRdb applying MiXCR to the 5' RACE reads. The sample lists 790,000 or so distinct CDR3 sequences, around 50% seen once, with 15% to 20% in the top ten. The sequencing input was blood. The source of these receptors is a man older than 75 in good health. Each CDR3 is given with its conserved first and last residue. D genes are given only for firm matches. Clone size is not always given. Where it is, it says once, few, many or a class for expanded clones.

TGTGCCTGCAGCTTGGGAATTATCAATCAGCCCCAGCATTTT | CACSLGIINQPQHF | . | TRBJ1-5 | once | TRBV12-1
TGTGCCACCAGTGATTTAGAGAACACTGAAGCTTTCTTT | CATSDLENTEAFF | . | TRBJ1-1 | once | TRBV24-1
TGTGCCAGCGCCCCGGGACAGAATCAGCCCCAGCATTTT | CASAPGQNQPQHF | TRBD1 | TRBJ1-5 | many | TRBV18
TGCAGCGCCGGGGGGGTTGTGGTCAATGAGCAGTTCTTC | CSAGGVVVNEQFF | TRBD2 | TRBJ2-1 | few | TRBV29-1
TGTGCCAGCACGGTTATGGGAGGTCCCTACAATGAGCAGTTCTTC | CASTVMGGPYNEQFF | . | TRBJ2-1 | . | TRBV2
TGCGCCAGCAGCTTTTCGAATAGCGAGCAGTACTTC | CASSFSNSEQYF | . | TRBJ2-7 | few | TRBV5-1
TGTGCCAGCGGACAGACTGACATCCAGCCCCAGCATTTT | CASGQTDIQPQHF | . | TRBJ1-5 | . | TRBV6-6
TGTGCCAGCATTTCGGCAGGGAGTAACAATGAGCAGTTCTTC | CASISAGSNNEQFF | . | TRBJ2-1 | . | TRBV6-5
TGTGCCAGCAGCTTACAGACGGGACCTTCTAACTATGGCTACACCTTC | CASSLQTGPSNYGYTF | . | TRBJ1-2 | . | TRBV7-2
TGTGCCAGCAGCTTAGAAGCGGGGGGCCCGGGACGGACCCAGTACTTC | CASSLEAGGPGRTQYF | TRBD2 | TRBJ2-5 | few | TRBV11-2
TGTGCCAGCAGTGAATCCTCGGGGGCAGGTCAGCCCCAGCATTTT | CASSESSGAGQPQHF | . | TRBJ1-5 | . | TRBV25-1
TGTGCCAGTAGTCTGGACAGGGACAAAGAGACCCAGTACTTC | CASSLDRDKETQYF | TRBD1 | TRBJ2-5 | . | TRBV19
TGCAGTGCTAGAGACAGCGGACAGGGCTACGAGCAGTACTTC | CSARDSGQGYEQYF | TRBD1 | TRBJ2-7 | . | TRBV20-1
TGTGCCAGCAGTTACTCGACAGGGAGAATCGCAGATACGCAGTATTTT | CASSYSTGRIADTQYF | TRBD1 | TRBJ2-3 | . | TRBV6-5
TGCAGTGCTAGAGTGGCTAGCGGGGGTACACACCAAGAGACCCAGTACTTC | CSARVASGGTHQETQYF | TRBD2 | TRBJ2-5 | . | TRBV20-1
TGTGCCAGCAGTCTAGACAGGGTGGGGGTCGAGCAGTACTTC | CASSLDRVGVEQYF | TRBD1 | TRBJ2-7 | . | TRBV28
TGTGCCAGCAGTTACCCTCAACTAGCGGGAGGTCTCTACAATGAGCAGTTCTTC | CASSYPQLAGGLYNEQFF | TRBD2 | TRBJ2-1 | few | TRBV6-6
TGTGCCAGCAGTCACTCGGGGGTCGGGGTAAACGAGCAGTACTTC | CASSHSGVGVNEQYF | . | TRBJ2-7 | few | TRBV5-4
TGTGCCAGCAGCTTATTAACACCAGTAGAGACCCAGTACTTC | CASSLLTPVETQYF | . | TRBJ2-5 | . | TRBV7-9
TGCGCCAGCAGCATGGCTCGGGGGGATCAAGAGACCCAGTACTTC | CASSMARGDQETQYF | TRBD2 | TRBJ2-5 | . | TRBV5-1
TGCAGCGTTGTAGTGGGGGCTGGCACTGAAGCTTTCTTT | CSVVVGAGTEAFF | . | TRBJ1-1 | few | TRBV29-1
TGTGCCAGCAGACATAGCGGGCGACCCCAAGAGACCCAGTACTTC | CASRHSGRPQETQYF | TRBD2 | TRBJ2-5 | many | TRBV12-3/TRBV12-4
TGTGCCAGCAGCTCCCCCGCTTATTCTGAGCAGTTCTTC | CASSSPAYSEQFF | . | TRBJ2-1 | . | TRBV7-9
TGTGCCAGCAGCCAAGGGGCCGGGGCTAACAATGAGCAGTACTTC | CASSQGAGANNEQYF | . | TRBJ2-5 | . | TRBV4-2
TGTGCCAGTAGTATAATGGTGTATACCGAGTACAATGAGCAGTTCTTC | CASSIMVYTEYNEQFF | . | TRBJ2-1 | . | TRBV19
TGTGCCAGCAGTGTGTCCCACTCCTACGAGCAGTACTTC | CASSVSHSYEQYF | . | TRBJ2-7 | . | TRBV27
TGTGCCAGCAGCTTGCAGGGAAATAGTAATTCACCCCTCCACTTT | CASSLQGNSNSPLHF | . | TRBJ1-6 | many | TRBV7-2
TGTGCCAGCAGTTTGGGGTCGGGAGCAATCTACGAGCAGTACTTC | CASSLGSGAIYEQYF | . | TRBJ2-7 | many | TRBV12-3/TRBV12-4
TGTGCCAGCAGTTACCTCAAGCGGACTGACCTCTACGAGCAGTACTTC | CASSYLKRTDLYEQYF | . | TRBJ2-7 | . | TRBV6-5
TGCAGCGTGGGGTCCCCCGGGGATGAGCAGTTCTTC | CSVGSPGDEQFF | . | TRBJ2-1 | few | TRBV29-1
TGTGCCACCAGAGTCCCCTCACTGGGTACGCAGTATTTT | CATRVPSLGTQYF | . | TRBJ2-3 | . | TRBV15
TGCAGTGCCGTTCCCCCGACTAGCGCACAAGAGACCCAGTTCTTC | CSAVPPTSAQETQFF | TRBD2 | TRBJ2-1 | . | TRBV20-1
TGCAGTGCCTGGACTCGGAAGACGCAGTATTTT | CSAWTRKTQYF | . | TRBJ2-3 | . | TRBV20-1
TGTAGTGCTAGAGCGGCAGGGTGGAACACTGAGGCTTTCTTT | CSARAAGWNTEAFF | . | TRBJ1-1 | few | TRBV20-1
TGCAGTGCTAGAGGGAACTGGAACACTGAAGCTTTCTTT | CSARGNWNTEAFF | . | TRBJ1-1 | . | TRBV20-1
TGTGCCAGCAGTGGGCGGGACACTGAAGCTTTCTTT | CASSGRDTEAFF | . | TRBJ1-1 | . | TRBV2
TGTGCCACCAGTGACTCCGGGACTAGTCTCCATGAGCAGTTCTTC | CATSDSGTSLHEQFF | TRBD2 | TRBJ2-1 | . | TRBV24-1
TGTGCCAGCAGTATTCTCGACAAAAACACAGATACGCAGTATTTT | CASSILDKNTDTQYF | . | TRBJ2-3 | . | TRBV28
TGTGCCAGCAGCGGTCCGGGACAGACTAATGAAAAACTGTTTTTT | CASSGPGQTNEKLFF | TRBD1 | TRBJ1-4 | many | TRBV5-5
TGTGCCAGCAGCTTAGGACTCGCGGAGTCGGCCCCCTATGGCTACACCTTC | CASSLGLAESAPYGYTF | . | TRBJ1-2 | . | TRBV7-9
TGCGCCAGCAGCACTGGCGGGAGTTATTACAATGAGCAGTTCTTC | CASSTGGSYYNEQFF | TRBD2 | TRBJ2-1 | . | TRBV5-1
TGCAGTGCACCCAGCGGGAGGGCCATGGATACGCAGTATTTT | CSAPSGRAMDTQYF | TRBD2 | TRBJ2-3 | . | TRBV20-1
TGTGCCACCAGCAGAGATTGGGGACAGGACGCCTACGAGCAGTACTTC | CATSRDWGQDAYEQYF | TRBD1 | TRBJ2-7 | few | TRBV15
TGTGCCAGCAGCCAAGGGGGTCCGGGCTTAGACCTCTACAATGAGCAGTACTTC | CASSQGGPGLDLYNEQYF | . | TRBJ2-7 | . | TRBV14
TGCAGCGTTACCGCAGGGGGGTCCTACGAGCAGTACTTC | CSVTAGGSYEQYF | . | TRBJ2-7 | . | TRBV29-1
TGTGCCAGCAGTTTTTATTCTCCCGAGCAGTACTTC | CASSFYSPEQYF | . | TRBJ2-7 | . | TRBV12-3/TRBV12-4
TGCGCCAGCAGCCAAGAAAGGACAAGTGTAAATACGCAGTATTTT | CASSQERTSVNTQYF | . | TRBJ2-3 | . | TRBV4-1
TGTGCCACCAGTCAAGGGGGCAACGCCTACAATGAGCAGTTCTTC | CATSQGGNAYNEQFF | TRBD1 | TRBJ2-1 | many | TRBV15
TGCGCCAGCAGCTCTACCGCCGGGACAGGGACTGAAAAACTGTTTTTT | CASSSTAGTGTEKLFF | TRBD1 | TRBJ1-4 | . | TRBV5-1
TGTGCCAGCAGCTTACCGCCCCTAGCGGGAGTAGGCACCGGGGAGCTGTTTTTT | CASSLPPLAGVGTGELFF | TRBD2 | TRBJ2-2 | many | TRBV7-3